This T cell receptor beta chain was recorded in a study of T cells in tuberculosis. Regarding the study as a whole: Shorter CDR3-alpha in active tuberculosis partly drove smaller distances.

A note on this clone: What it recognizes is unknown.

Time point: new active TB diagnosis, blood taken before or within 7 days of starting treatment. V was clipped by 6 bases and J by 6 bases, with 12 bases between them. This CDR3 is 12 amino acids long. Germline loops: CDR1 SNHLY, CDR2 FYNNEI. The data were produced by immunoSEQ multiplex PCR, yet TCRdb's version contains in-frame clones alone and is incomplete. Of roughly 34,000 clones listed, 93% are singletons. This chain joins TRBV2 and TRBJ2-7; D ambiguous. Specimen: PBMCs, collected at tuberculosis diagnosis. This clonotype was sampled from an adult with tuberculosis. The chain's CDR3 is CASRPYSLEQYF. For the CDR3, the DNA is TGTGCCAGCAGACCTTACTCTCTCGAGCAGTACTTC.